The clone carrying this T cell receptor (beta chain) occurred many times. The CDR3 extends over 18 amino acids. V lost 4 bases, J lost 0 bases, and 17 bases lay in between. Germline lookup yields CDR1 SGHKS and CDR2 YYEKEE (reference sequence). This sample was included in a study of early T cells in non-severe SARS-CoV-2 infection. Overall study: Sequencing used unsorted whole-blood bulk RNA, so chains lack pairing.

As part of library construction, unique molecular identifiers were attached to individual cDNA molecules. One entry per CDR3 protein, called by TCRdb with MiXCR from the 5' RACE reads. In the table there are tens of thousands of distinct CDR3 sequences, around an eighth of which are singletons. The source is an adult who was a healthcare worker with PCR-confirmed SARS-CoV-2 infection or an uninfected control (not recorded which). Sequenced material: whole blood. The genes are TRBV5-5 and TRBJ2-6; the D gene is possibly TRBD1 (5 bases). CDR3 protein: CASSLGTGISSGANVLTF. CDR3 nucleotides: TGTGCCAGCAGCCTTGGAACAGGAATTAGCTCTGGGGCCAACGTCCTGACTTTC. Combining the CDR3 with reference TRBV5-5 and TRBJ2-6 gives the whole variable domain DAGVTQSPTHLIKTRGQQVTLRCSPISGHKSVSWYQQVLGQGPQFIFQYYEKEERGRGNFPDRFSARQFPNYSSELNVNALLLGDSALYLCASSLGTGISSGANVLTFGAGSRLTVL.